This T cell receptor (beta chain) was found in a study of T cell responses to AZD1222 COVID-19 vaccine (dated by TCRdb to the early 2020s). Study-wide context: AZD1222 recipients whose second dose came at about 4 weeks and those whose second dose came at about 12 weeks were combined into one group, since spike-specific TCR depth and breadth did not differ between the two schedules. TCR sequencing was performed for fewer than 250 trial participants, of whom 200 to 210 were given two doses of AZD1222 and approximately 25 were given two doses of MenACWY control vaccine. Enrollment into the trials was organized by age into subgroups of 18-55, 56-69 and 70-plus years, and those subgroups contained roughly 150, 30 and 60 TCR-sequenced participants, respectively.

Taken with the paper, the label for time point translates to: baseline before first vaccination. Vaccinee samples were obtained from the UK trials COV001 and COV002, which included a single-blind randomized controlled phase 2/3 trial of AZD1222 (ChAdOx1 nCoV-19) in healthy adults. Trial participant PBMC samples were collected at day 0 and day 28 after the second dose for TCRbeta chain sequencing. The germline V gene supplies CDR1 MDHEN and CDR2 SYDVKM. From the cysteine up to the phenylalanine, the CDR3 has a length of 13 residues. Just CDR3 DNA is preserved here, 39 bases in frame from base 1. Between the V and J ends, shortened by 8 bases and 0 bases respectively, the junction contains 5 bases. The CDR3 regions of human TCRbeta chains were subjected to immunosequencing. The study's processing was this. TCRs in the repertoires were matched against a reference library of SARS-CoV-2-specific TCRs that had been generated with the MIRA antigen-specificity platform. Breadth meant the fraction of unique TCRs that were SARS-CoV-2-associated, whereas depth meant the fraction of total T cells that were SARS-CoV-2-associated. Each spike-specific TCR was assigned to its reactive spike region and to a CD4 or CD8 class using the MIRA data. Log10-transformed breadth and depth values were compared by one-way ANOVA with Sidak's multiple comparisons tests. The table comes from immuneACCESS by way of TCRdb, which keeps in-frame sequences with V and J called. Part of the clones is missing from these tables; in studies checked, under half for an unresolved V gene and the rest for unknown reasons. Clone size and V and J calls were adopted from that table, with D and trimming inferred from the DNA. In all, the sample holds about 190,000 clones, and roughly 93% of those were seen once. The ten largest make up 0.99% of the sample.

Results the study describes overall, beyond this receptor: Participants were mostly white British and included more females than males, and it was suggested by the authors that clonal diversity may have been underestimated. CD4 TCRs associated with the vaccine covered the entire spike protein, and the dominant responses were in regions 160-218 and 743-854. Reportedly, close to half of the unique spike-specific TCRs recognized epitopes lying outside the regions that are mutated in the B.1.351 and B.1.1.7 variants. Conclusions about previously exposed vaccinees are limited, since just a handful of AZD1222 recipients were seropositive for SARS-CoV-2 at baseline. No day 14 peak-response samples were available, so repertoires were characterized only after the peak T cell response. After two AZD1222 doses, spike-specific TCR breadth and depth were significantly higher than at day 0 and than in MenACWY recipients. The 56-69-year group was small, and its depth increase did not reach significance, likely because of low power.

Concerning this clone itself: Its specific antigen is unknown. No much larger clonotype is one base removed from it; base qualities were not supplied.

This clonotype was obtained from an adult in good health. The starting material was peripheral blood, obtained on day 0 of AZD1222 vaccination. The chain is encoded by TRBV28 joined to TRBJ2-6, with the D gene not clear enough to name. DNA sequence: TGTGCCAGCCCGTTCTCTGGGGCCAACGTCCTGACTTTC. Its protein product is CASPFSGANVLTF.